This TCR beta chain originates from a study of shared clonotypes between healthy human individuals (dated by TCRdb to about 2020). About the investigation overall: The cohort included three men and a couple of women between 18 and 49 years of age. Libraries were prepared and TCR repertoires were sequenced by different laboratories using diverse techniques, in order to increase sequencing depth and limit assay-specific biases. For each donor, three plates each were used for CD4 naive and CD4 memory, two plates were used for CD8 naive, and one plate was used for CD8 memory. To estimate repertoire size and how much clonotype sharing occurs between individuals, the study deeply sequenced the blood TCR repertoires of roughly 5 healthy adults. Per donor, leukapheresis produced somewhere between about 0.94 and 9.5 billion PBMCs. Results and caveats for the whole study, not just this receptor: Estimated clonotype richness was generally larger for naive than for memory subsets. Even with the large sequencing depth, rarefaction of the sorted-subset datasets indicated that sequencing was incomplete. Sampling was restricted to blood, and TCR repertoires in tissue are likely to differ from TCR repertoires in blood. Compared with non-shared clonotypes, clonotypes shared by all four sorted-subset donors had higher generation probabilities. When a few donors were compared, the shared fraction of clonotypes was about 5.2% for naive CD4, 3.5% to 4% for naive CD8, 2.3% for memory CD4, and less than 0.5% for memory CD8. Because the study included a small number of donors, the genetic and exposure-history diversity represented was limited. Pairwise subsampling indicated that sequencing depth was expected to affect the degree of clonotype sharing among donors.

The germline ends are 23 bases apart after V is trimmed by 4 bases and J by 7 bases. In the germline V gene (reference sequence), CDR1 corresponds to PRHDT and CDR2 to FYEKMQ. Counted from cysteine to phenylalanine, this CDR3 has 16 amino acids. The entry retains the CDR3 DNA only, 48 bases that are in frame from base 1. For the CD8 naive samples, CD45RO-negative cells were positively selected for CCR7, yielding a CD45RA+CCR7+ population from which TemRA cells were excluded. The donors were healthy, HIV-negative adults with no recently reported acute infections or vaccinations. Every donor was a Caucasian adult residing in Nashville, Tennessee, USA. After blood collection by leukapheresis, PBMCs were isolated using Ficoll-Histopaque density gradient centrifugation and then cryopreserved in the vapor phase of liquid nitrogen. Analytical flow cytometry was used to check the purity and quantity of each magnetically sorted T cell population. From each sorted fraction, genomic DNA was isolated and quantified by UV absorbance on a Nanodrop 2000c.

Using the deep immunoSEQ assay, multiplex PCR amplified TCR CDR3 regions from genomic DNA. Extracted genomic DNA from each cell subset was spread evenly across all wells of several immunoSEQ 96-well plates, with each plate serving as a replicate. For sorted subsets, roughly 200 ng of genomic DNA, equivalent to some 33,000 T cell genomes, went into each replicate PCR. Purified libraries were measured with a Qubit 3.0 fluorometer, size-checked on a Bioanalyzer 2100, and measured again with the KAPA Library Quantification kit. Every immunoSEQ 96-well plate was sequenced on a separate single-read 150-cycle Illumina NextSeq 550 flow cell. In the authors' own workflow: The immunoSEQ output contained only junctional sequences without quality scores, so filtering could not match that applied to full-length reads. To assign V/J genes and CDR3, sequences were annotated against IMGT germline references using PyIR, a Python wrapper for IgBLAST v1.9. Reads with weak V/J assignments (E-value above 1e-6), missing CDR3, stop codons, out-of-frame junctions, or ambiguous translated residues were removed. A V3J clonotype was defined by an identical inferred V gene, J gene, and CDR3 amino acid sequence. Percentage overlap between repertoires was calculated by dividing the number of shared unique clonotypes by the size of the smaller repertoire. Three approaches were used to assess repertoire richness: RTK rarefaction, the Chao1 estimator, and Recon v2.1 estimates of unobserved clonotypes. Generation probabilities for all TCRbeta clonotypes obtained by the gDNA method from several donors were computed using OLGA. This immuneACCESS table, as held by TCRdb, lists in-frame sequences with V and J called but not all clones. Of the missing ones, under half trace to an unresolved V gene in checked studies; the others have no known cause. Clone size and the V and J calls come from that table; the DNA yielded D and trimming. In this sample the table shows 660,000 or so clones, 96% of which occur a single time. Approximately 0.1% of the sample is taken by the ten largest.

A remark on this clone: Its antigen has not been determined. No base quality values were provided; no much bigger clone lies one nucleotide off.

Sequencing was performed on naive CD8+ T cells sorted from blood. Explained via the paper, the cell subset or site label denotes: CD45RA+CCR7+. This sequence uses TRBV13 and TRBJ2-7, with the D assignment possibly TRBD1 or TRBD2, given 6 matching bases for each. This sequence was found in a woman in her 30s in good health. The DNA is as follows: TGTGCCAGCAGCTCCACAAGGGGGACTGGGGAAGGGGAGCAGTACTTC. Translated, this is CASSSTRGTGEGEQYF.